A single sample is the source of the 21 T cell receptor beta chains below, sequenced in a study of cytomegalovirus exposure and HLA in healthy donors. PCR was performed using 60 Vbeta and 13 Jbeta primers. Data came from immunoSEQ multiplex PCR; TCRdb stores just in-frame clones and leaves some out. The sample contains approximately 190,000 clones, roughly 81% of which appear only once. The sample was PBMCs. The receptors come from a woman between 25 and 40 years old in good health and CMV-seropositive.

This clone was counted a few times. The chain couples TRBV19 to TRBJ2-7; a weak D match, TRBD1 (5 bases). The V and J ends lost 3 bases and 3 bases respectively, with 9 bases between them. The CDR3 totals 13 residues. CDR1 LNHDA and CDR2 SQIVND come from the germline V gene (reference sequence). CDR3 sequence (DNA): TGTGCCAGTAGTATCCAGGGTGGCTACGAGCAGTACTTC. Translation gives CASSIQGGYEQYF.

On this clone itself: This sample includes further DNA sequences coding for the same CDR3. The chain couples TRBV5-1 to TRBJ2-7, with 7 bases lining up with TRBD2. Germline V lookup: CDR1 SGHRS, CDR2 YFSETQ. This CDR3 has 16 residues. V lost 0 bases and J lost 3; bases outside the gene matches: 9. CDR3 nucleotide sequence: TGCGCCAGCAGCTTGGCCGAGGCGGGCGGGGGCTACGAGCAGTACTTC. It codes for CASSLAEAGGGYEQYF.

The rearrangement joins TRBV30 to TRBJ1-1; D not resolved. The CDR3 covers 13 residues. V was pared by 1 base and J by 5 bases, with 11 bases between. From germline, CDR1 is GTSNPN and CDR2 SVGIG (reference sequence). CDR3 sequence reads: CAWSDSRTTEAFF. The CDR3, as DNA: TGTGCCTGGAGTGACAGTCGGACTACTGAAGCTTTCTTT.

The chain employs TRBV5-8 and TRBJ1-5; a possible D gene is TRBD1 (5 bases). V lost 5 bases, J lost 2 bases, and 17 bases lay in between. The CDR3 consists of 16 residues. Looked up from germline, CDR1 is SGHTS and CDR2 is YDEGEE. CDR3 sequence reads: CASRPSEGTRNQPQHF. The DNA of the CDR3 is TGTGCCAGCAGACCCTCGGAGGGGACGCGCAATCAGCCCCAGCATTTT.

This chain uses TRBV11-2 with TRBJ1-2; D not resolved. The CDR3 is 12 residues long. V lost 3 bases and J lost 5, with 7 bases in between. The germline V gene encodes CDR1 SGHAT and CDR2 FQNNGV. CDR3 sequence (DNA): TGTGCCAGCAGCTTTGGAGAGTATGGCTACACCTTC. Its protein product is CASSFGEYGYTF.

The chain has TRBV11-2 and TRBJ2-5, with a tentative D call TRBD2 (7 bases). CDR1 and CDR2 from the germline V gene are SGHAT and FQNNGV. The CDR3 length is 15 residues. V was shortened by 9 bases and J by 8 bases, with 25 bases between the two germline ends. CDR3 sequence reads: CASGGPSGGTGTQYF. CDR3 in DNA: TGTGCCAGTGGGGGCCCTAGCGGCGGGACGGGTACCCAGTACTTC. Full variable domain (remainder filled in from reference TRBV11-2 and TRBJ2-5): EAGVAQSPRYKIIEKRQSVAFWCNPISGHATLYWYQQILGQGPKLLIQFQNNGVVDDSQLPKDRFSAERLKGVDSTLKIQPAKLEDSAVYLCASGGPSGGTGTQYFGPGTRLLVL.

The CDR3 bases are TGTGCCAGCAGCTTGGGGGGAGGCAACCAAGAGACCCAGTACTTC. Protein: CASSLGGGNQETQYF. J is TRBJ2-5 and V is TRBV5-4; D might be TRBD2 (6 bases). Per the germline V gene, CDR1 is SGHNT and CDR2 is YYREEE (reference sequence). Deletions cut 0 bases from V and 0 bases from J, with 9 bases between. The CDR3 contains 15 residues.

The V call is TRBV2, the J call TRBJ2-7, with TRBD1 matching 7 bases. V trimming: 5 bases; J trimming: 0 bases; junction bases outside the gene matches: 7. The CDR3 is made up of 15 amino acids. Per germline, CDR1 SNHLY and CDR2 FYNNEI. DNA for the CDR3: TGTGCCAGCAGTCAAGGACAGGCGAGCTCCTACGAGCAGTACTTC. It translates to CASSQGQASSYEQYF.

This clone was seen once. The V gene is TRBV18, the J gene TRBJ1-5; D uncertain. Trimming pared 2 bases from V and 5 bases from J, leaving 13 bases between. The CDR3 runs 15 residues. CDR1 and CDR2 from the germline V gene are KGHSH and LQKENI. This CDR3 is CASSPGAGGDQPQHF. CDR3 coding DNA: TGTGCCAGCTCACCAGGAGCAGGAGGAGATCAGCCCCAGCATTTT.

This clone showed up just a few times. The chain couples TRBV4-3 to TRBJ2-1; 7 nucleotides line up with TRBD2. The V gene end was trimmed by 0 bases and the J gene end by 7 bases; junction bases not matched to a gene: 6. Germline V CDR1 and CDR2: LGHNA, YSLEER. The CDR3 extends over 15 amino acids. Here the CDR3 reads CASSQDRTSWNEQFF. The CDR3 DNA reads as TGCGCCAGCAGCCAAGATCGGACTAGTTGGAATGAGCAGTTCTTC.

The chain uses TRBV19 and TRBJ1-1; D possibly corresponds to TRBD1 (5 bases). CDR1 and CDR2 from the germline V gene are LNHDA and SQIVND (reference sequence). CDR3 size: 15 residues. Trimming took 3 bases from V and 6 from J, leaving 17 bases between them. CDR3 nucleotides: TGTGCCAGTAGTATCATGGACAATTACCCCTCTGAAGCTTTCTTT. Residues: CASSIMDNYPSEAFF.

CDR3 DNA: TGTGCCAGCAGTTCGACAGGGGCAGAGACCCAGTACTTC. It translates to CASSSTGAETQYF. The chain combines TRBV28 with TRBJ2-5, with TRBD1 matching over 8 bases. This CDR3 has 13 residues. The junction had 2 bases not matched to a gene; V was cut back by 4 bases and J by 4 bases. Germline assignment: CDR1 MDHEN and CDR2 SYDVKM.

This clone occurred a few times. CDR3 protein: CASSRLAGESYNEQFF. The CDR3 coding sequence is TGTGCCAGCAGTCGCCTAGCGGGAGAAAGCTACAATGAGCAGTTCTTC. J is TRBJ2-1 and V is TRBV5-4; 10 bases fit TRBD2. The CDR3 is 16 amino acids. V shed 5 bases and J 3 bases; nucleotides not matched to a gene: 8. Germline loops: CDR1 SGHNT, CDR2 YYREEE (reference sequence).

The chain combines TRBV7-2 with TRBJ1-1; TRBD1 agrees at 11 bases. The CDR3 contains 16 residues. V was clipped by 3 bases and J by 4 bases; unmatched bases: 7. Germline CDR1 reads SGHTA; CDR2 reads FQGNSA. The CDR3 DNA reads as TGTGCCAGCAGCTTCGAAAGGGGACAGGGGGGCACTGAAGCTTTCTTT. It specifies CASSFERGQGGTEAFF.

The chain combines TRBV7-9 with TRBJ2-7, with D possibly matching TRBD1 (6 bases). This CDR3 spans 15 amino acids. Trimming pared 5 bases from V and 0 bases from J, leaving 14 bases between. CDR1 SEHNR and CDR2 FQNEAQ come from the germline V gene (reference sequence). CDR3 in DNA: TGTGCCAGCAGCCTTACCCGGGACACCTCCTACGAGCAGTACTTC. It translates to CASSLTRDTSYEQYF.

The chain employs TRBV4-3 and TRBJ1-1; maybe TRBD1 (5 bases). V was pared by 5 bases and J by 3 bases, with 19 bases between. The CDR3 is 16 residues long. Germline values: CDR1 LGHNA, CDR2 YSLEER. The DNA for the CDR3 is TGCGCCAGCAGCTACAAGAAAGGGGCGGTGGACACTGAAGCTTTCTTT. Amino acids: CASSYKKGAVDTEAFF.

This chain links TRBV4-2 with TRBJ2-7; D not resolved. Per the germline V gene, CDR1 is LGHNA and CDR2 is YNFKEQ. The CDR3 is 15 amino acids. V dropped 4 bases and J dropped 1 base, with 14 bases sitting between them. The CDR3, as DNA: TGTGCCAGCAGCCTCGAGAGGATAGATTCCTACGAGCAGTACTTC. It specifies CASSLERIDSYEQYF.

CDR3 sequence: CASRNQGEQFF. CDR3 sequence (DNA): TGTGCCAGCAGGAACCAGGGTGAGCAGTTCTTC. V and J are TRBV6-1 and TRBJ2-1, with D perhaps matching TRBD1 (5 bases). V was shortened by 6 bases and J by 9 bases, with 9 bases between the two germline ends. CDR3 length equals 11 residues. The germline V gene encodes CDR1 MNHNS and CDR2 SASEGT.

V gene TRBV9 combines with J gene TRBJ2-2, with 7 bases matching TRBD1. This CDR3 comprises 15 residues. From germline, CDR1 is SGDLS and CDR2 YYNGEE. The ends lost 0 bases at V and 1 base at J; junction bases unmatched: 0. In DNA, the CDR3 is TGTGCCAGCAGCGTAGGACAGGGGAACACCGGGGAGCTGTTTTTT. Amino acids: CASSVGQGNTGELFF.

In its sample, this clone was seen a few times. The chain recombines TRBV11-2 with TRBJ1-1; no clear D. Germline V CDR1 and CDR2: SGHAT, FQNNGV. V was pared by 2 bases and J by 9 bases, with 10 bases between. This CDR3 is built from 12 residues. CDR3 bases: TGTGCCAGCAGCTTACCCAACAGTAAAGCTTTCTTT. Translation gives CASSLPNSKAFF. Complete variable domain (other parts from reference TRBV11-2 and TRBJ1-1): EAGVAQSPRYKIIEKRQSVAFWCNPISGHATLYWYQQILGQGPKLLIQFQNNGVVDDSQLPKDRFSAERLKGVDSTLKIQPAKLEDSAVYLCASSLPNSKAFFGQGTRLTVV.

DNA for the CDR3: TGTGCCAGCAGCGACAGGGGGCTCGGGAACACTGAAGCTTTCTTT. Its translation is CASSDRGLGNTEAFF. This sequence joins TRBV7-3 and TRBJ1-1, with 10 bases that match TRBD1. CDR3 size: 15 residues. Germline CDR1 SGHTA, CDR2 FQGTGA. V trimming: 5 bases; J trimming: 1 base; junction bases outside the gene matches: 4.